This T cell receptor beta chain was obtained from a study of blood T cells in healthy people across ages. A word on this clonotype: Its antigen is not identified.

Study-level findings and limits: Researchers report that TCR beta diversity correlated strongly with naive T cell percentage.

Germline V gives CDR1 DFQATT, CDR2 SNEGSKA (reference sequence). The V end was cut by 3 bases, the J end by 3 bases, with 9 bases between. This CDR3 has 12 amino acids. A J-beta primer mix and a sample-barcoded 5' primer were used in a second PCR of roughly 6 to 11 cycles. TCRdb redid the calling of the 5' RACE reads with MiXCR, one entry per CDR3 protein. The sample lists 1.5 million to 1.9 million distinct CDR3 sequences, about 45% occurring once. The TCR originated in a woman between 18 and 30 years old in good health. Sequenced: blood. The chain carries TRBV20-1 and TRBJ2-7, with D perhaps TRBD1 (6 bases). The DNA of the CDR3 is TGCAGTGCTAGTAGACAGGACTACGAGCAGTACTTC. This codes for CSASRQDYEQYF.